This TCR beta chain was observed in a study of control samples from healthy donors and cancer patients. Germline V gene lookup returns CDR1 SEHNR and CDR2 FQNEAQ (reference sequence). This CDR3 has 15 amino acids. Trimming cost V 2 bases and J 3 bases; bases outside gene matches: 4. Sequencing was performed with immunoSEQ multiplex PCR; in TCRdb, only in-frame clones are kept and a portion is missing. The sample consists of under 300,000 clones, roughly 87% of them appearing once. The source material was PBMCs. The chain joins TRBV7-9 to TRBJ2-4, with 7 bases aligning to TRBD1. The receptor's source is a woman aged 55-69 years with lung cancer. CDR3 loop: CASSLQGVDKNIQYF. As DNA, the CDR3 is TGTGCCAGCAGCTTACAGGGGGTTGACAAAAACATTCAGTACTTC.